The 7 T cell receptor beta chains below all came from one sample that was sequenced in a study of T-cell memory formation after mild COVID-19 (dated by TCRdb to the early 2020s). Preparation of the library involved 5' RACE. The data were produced on an Illumina NovaSeq 6000. TCRdb's own reprocessing of the public reads used fastp at Q25 and MiXCR and kept productive beta chains. When rows share a CDR3 protein, they turn into one entry using the most common DNA and genes. The sample records roughly 150,000 distinct CDR3 sequences, roughly 15% of which are singletons. The top ten constitute roughly 15% of the sample. The sequenced sample consisted of PBMCs or a T cell subset sorted from them (not recorded which). The origin of the receptors is an adult woman who had mild COVID-19 (a few samples of this study predate the infection). The sample titles of this study are shuffled in the database, so cell type and time point are left out; the donor was told from shared clones.

CDR3 region: CASSQDVERFSYEQYF. The CDR3 DNA reads TGCGCCAGCAGCCAAGATGTGGAGCGCTTCTCCTACGAGCAGTACTTC. The chain recombines TRBV4-3 with TRBJ2-7; D is undetermined. This CDR3 is built from 16 residues. The V and J ends lost 0 bases and 0 bases respectively, with 12 bases between them. Per germline, CDR1 LGHNA and CDR2 YSLEER.

This chain connects TRBV7-9 to TRBJ2-4; TRBD2 aligns across 9 bases. CDR1 and CDR2 from the germline V gene are SEHNR and FQNEAQ (reference sequence). This CDR3 spans 16 amino acids. V lost 0 bases, J lost 8 bases, and 8 bases stayed unmatched. In nucleotides, the CDR3 is TGTGCCAGCAGCTTAGCCAGCGGGGGGATCGGGGACATTCAGTACTTC. Its protein product is CASSLASGGIGDIQYF.

The V call is TRBV9, the J call TRBJ2-2, with 10 nucleotides matching TRBD1. Looked up from germline, CDR1 is SGDLS and CDR2 is YYNGEE. The ends lost 4 bases at V and 7 bases at J; junction bases unmatched: 10. This CDR3 has 16 amino acids. This CDR3 is CASSNRQGARGGELFF. CDR3 sequence (DNA): TGTGCCAGCAGCAACAGACAGGGGGCAAGGGGCGGGGAGCTGTTTTTT.

This chain connects TRBV7-9 to TRBJ2-3; D is uncertain. The CDR3 is 15 residues long. Germline lookup yields CDR1 SEHNR and CDR2 FQNEAQ (reference sequence). With 4 bases removed from V and 9 bases from J, the gap between germline ends came to 20 bases. In nucleotides, the CDR3 is TGTGCCAGCAGCTCCCCCAGGAGCAGGCCGTTCACGCAGTATTTT. It encodes CASSSPRSRPFTQYF.

The chain is built from TRBV7-9 and TRBJ2-5, with 12 bases identical to TRBD2. Germline trimming cut 5 bases from V and 10 bases from J; bases unmatched to any gene: 8. In germline, CDR1 is SEHNR, CDR2 FQNEAQ (reference sequence). This CDR3 has 14 residues. CDR3 in DNA: TGTGCCAGCAGCCTTGGACTAGCGGGGACCAACCAGTACTTC. The encoded protein is CASSLGLAGTNQYF.

This clonotype was seen repeatedly, ten times or more. The chain employs TRBV7-9 and TRBJ2-7; possible D gene TRBD1, 6 bases. Trimming shortened V by 1 base and J by 4 bases, and 20 bases separated the two germline ends. CDR3 length equals 17 residues. Germline V gene lookup returns CDR1 SEHNR and CDR2 FQNEAQ (reference sequence). This chain's CDR3 is CASSLVAPGAVRYEQYF. CDR3 sequence (DNA): TGTGCCAGCAGCTTAGTTGCCCCAGGGGCAGTTCGTTACGAGCAGTACTTC.

V and J are TRBV11-3 and TRBJ2-5, with a possible D match to TRBD1 (6 bases). The V and J ends lost 5 bases and 4 bases respectively, with 23 bases between them. Germline CDR1 is SGHNT and CDR2 is YENEEA. This CDR3 has 17 residues. CDR3 region: CASSPYLNAQGTETQYF. The CDR3 region has the DNA TGTGCCAGCAGCCCCTACTTGAATGCACAGGGTACAGAGACCCAGTACTTC.